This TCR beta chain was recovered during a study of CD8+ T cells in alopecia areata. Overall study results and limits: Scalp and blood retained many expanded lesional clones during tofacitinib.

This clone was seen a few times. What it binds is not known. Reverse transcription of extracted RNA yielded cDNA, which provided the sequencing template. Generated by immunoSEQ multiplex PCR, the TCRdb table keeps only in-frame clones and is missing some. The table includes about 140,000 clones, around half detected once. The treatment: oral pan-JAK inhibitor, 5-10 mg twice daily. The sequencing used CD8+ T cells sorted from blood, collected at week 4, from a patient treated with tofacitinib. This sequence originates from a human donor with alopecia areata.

The CDR3 loop reads CASGLGGSRTDTQYF. The CDR3 bases are TGTGCTAGTGGTTTGGGGGGCAGCCGCACAGATACGCAGTATTTT. The chain links TRBV12-5 to TRBJ2-3, with D perhaps TRBD1 (5 bases). This CDR3 comprises 15 residues. Germline V lookup: CDR1 LGHNT, CDR2 FRNRAP. The V end was cut by 1 base, the J end by 1 base, with 9 bases between.